Listed below are T cell receptor beta chains from one sample, sequenced in a study of cytomegalovirus exposure and HLA in healthy donors. Generated by immunoSEQ multiplex PCR, the TCRdb table keeps only in-frame clones and is missing some. The profile shows about 170,000 clones, approximately 82% of them singletons. Sample: PBMCs. The receptors come from a male donor in good health and CMV-seronegative. Both conserved end residues are part of each CDR3. D genes are given only for firm matches. Some rows mark clone size as missing; the rest say once, few, many or name a class of expanded clone.

cdr3_nt	cdr3_aa	v_call	d_call	j_call	clone_size
TGTGCCTGGAGTGTACACGACTCTGGAAACACCATATATTTT	CAWSVHDSGNTIYF	TRBV30	-	TRBJ1-3	-
TGTGCCAGCAGCTTAGGGGATAGCGGGAGATTGACAGATACGCAGTATTTT	CASSLGDSGRLTDTQYF	TRBV7-2	TRBD2	TRBJ2-3	-
TGTGCCAGCATTGATCTAAGCAATGAGCAGTTCTTC	CASIDLSNEQFF	TRBV6-5	-	TRBJ2-1	-
TGTGCCAGCAGCTTATCACCCAGGAACACTGAAGCTTTCTTT	CASSLSPRNTEAFF	TRBV7-3	-	TRBJ1-1	-
TGTGCCAGCAGTTTACTGGGGGGCTCTGGAAACACCATATATTTT	CASSLLGGSGNTIYF	TRBV28	-	TRBJ1-3	-
TGTGCCAGCAGTGGGGCTGCCCGGGGGACTGAAGCTTTCTTT	CASSGAARGTEAFF	TRBV2	-	TRBJ1-1	once
TGTGCCAGCAGCTTAGGTGATCCTAGGGGTCTTCGGTACGAGCAGTACTTC	CASSLGDPRGLRYEQYF	TRBV11-2	-	TRBJ2-7	-
TGTGCCAGCAGCGTAGGTCCGGGAGGGCCCGACGAGCAGTACTTC	CASSVGPGGPDEQYF	TRBV9	TRBD2	TRBJ2-7	-
TGTGCCAGCAGCCAATCGACAGGGGGCGAATTCGGCTACACCTTC	CASSQSTGGEFGYTF	TRBV7-6	TRBD1	TRBJ1-2	once
TGTGCCAGCAGCTTAACATCGGGACAGGGTAACGATAACTATGGCTACACCTTC	CASSLTSGQGNDNYGYTF	TRBV7-9	TRBD1	TRBJ1-2	-
TGTGCCACCAGCCCCCGGGACAGGAACAACTATGGCTACACCTTC	CATSPRDRNNYGYTF	TRBV15	TRBD1	TRBJ1-2	once
TGTGCCAGCTCACCACCGATAGGACAGAACTCTGGAAACACCATATATTTT	CASSPPIGQNSGNTIYF	TRBV18	-	TRBJ1-3	-
TGTGCCAGCAGCTTGGGGACTAGCGGATCCTACGAGCAGTACTTC	CASSLGTSGSYEQYF	TRBV5-4	TRBD2	TRBJ2-7	-
TGTGCCAGCAGCCTATCGGGACAGGGGAGCTATGGCTACACCTTC	CASSLSGQGSYGYTF	TRBV11-2	TRBD1	TRBJ1-2	-
TGTGCCATCAGACGAACGGAGAGCAACGAGCAGTACTTC	CAIRRTESNEQYF	TRBV10-3	-	TRBJ2-7	-
TGTGCCAGCAGGCGTCTCAACAGGGGAAGTCGGGCAGATACGCAGTATTTT	CASRRLNRGSRADTQYF	TRBV11-2	TRBD1	TRBJ2-3	-
TGCGCCAGCAGCTCCGAAACCACATTCACCGGGGAGCTGTTTTTT	CASSSETTFTGELFF	TRBV5-1	-	TRBJ2-2	few
TGTGCCAGCAGCACCGGGACACACTACGAGCAGTACTTC	CASSTGTHYEQYF	TRBV6-5	-	TRBJ2-7	-
TGTGCCAGCAGTGCCGCTAGGAACACCGGGGAGCTGTTTTTT	CASSAARNTGELFF	TRBV6-5	-	TRBJ2-2	-
TGTGCCAGCAGCTTCACAGAGATGAACACTGAAGCTTTCTTT	CASSFTEMNTEAFF	TRBV5-4	-	TRBJ1-1	-
TGTGCCAGTAGTCCTAGCGGTTCTTACAATGAGCAGTTCTTC	CASSPSGSYNEQFF	TRBV19	TRBD2	TRBJ2-1	-
TGTGCCAGTAGTTCCCGGGACAGGGATAATTCACCCCTCCACTTT	CASSSRDRDNSPLHF	TRBV19	TRBD1	TRBJ1-6	-
TGTGCCAGCAGCTACGAGCGGGACTCCTACAATGAGCAGTTCTTC	CASSYERDSYNEQFF	TRBV5-4	TRBD2	TRBJ2-1	-
TGTGCCAGCAGTTATGCGAGACGGGGCGGGGGGCCAGATGAGCAGTTCTTC	CASSYARRGGGPDEQFF	TRBV28	TRBD2	TRBJ2-1	-
TGTGCCAGCAGCATGGGACAGGGGCGATACGAGCAGTACTTC	CASSMGQGRYEQYF	TRBV11-2	TRBD1	TRBJ2-7	-
TGTGCCAGCAGCTTATTCACTGGACACATCTACGAGCAGTACTTC	CASSLFTGHIYEQYF	TRBV11-2	-	TRBJ2-7	-
TGTGCCAGCAGCCAACAGATATCTCTCTCTGGGGCCAACGTCCTGACTTTC	CASSQQISLSGANVLTF	TRBV14	-	TRBJ2-6	-
TGTGCCTCCGGGAAGGGGACTTCTGGGGCCAACGTCCTGACTTTC	CASGKGTSGANVLTF	TRBV28	-	TRBJ2-6	-
TGTGCCAGCAGCGAGGGGCAAGAGACCCAGTACTTC	CASSEGQETQYF	TRBV9	-	TRBJ2-5	-
TGTGCCAGCAGTTTACGGGAGGGACCGGACTATGGCTACACCTTC	CASSLREGPDYGYTF	TRBV28	-	TRBJ1-2	-
TGTGCCAGCACCTCTTTAATCTGGGTAAGCCAGGATGAGCAGTTCTTC	CASTSLIWVSQDEQFF	TRBV7-9	-	TRBJ2-1	-
TGTGCCACCAGCAGCCGGGACAGGGACCCGTTCTTC	CATSSRDRDPFF	TRBV15	TRBD1	TRBJ2-1	once
TGCGCCAGCAGCCTACGTAGACAGGGGGCGAACACTGAAGCTTTCTTT	CASSLRRQGANTEAFF	TRBV5-1	TRBD1	TRBJ1-1	-
TGTGCCAGCAGCTTACTGTGGGGCGTGGGGAACTATGGCTACACCTTC	CASSLLWGVGNYGYTF	TRBV11-2	-	TRBJ1-2	once
TGTGCCAGCAGTTACTCGACTTTGGCGGCAAACAATGAGCAGTTCTTC	CASSYSTLAANNEQFF	TRBV6-5	-	TRBJ2-1	-
TGTGCCAGCAGCCCCGGCAGGGGGCGAGGCACTGAAGCTTTCTTT	CASSPGRGRGTEAFF	TRBV6-5	TRBD1	TRBJ1-1	-
TGTGCCAGCAGTTCGAGGAGAGTCCACGCGGCCCAGCATTTT	CASSSRRVHAAQHF	TRBV6-5	-	TRBJ1-5	-
TGTGCCAGCAGCCCCCCGAATCAAGCTCGGGAGCAGTACTTC	CASSPPNQAREQYF	TRBV7-9	-	TRBJ2-7	-
TGTGCCAGCAGCCCAGGGACACGGAAGAGCTCCTACGAGCAGTACTTC	CASSPGTRKSSYEQYF	TRBV5-6	-	TRBJ2-7	-
TGTGCCACTTCCGGTTCCATGAACACTGAAGCTTTCTTT	CATSGSMNTEAFF	TRBV6-5	-	TRBJ1-1	-
TGTGCCAGCAGCTTAGGAGCGGGGCCACAAGAGACCCAGTACTTC	CASSLGAGPQETQYF	TRBV7-9	TRBD2	TRBJ2-5	-
TGTGCCAGCAGGGCCCCCGGGAGGGCCTGGAATGAGCAGTTCTTC	CASRAPGRAWNEQFF	TRBV11-2	TRBD2	TRBJ2-1	-
TGCGCCAGCAGCCTGGCGAGGGGGAACCCGAGGAATGAGCAGTTCTTC	CASSLARGNPRNEQFF	TRBV4-3	-	TRBJ2-1	once
TGTGCCAGCAGATCCAAAACTAGCGGACCGAACACCGGGGAGCTGTTTTTT	CASRSKTSGPNTGELFF	TRBV5-4	TRBD2	TRBJ2-2	-
TGTGCCAGCAGCCAAGCGGGACTAGCGGTCTACGAGCAGTACTTC	CASSQAGLAVYEQYF	TRBV4-2	TRBD2	TRBJ2-7	-
TGTGCCAGCAGCTCTACCGGGACAGGGGGAGTCACAGATACGCAGTATTTT	CASSSTGTGGVTDTQYF	TRBV11-2	TRBD1	TRBJ2-3	-
TGCAGCGTTAGGGGCAGAAGACCCCTCGGGGACTACGAGCAGTACTTC	CSVRGRRPLGDYEQYF	TRBV29-1	-	TRBJ2-7	once
TGTGCCTGGAGTGATATTAGCAATCAGCCCCAGCATTTT	CAWSDISNQPQHF	TRBV30	-	TRBJ1-5	-
TGTGCCACCAGCAGAGATCTGTTGGGGGGCGGGAGGGAGCAGTACTTC	CATSRDLLGGGREQYF	TRBV15	TRBD2	TRBJ2-7	-
TGTGCCAGCAGCTTTAGCGGGACGGATACGCAGTATTTT	CASSFSGTDTQYF	TRBV7-9	TRBD2	TRBJ2-3	once
TGTGCCAGCAGCATGCGAAGGGACAGGTGGGCTTTCTTT	CASSMRRDRWAFF	TRBV7-2	TRBD1	TRBJ1-1	-
TGCGCCAGCAGCCAGGGACTAGCGGGGTACACAGATACGCAGTATTTT	CASSQGLAGYTDTQYF	TRBV4-1	TRBD2	TRBJ2-3	-
TGTGCCATCAGTGGCGTATGGGCGAGGGACACTGAAGCTTTCTTT	CAISGVWARDTEAFF	TRBV10-3	-	TRBJ1-1	-
TGTGCCAGCAGCCATGGGACTAGCTCCAATGAGCAGTTCTTC	CASSHGTSSNEQFF	TRBV7-3	TRBD2	TRBJ2-1	-
TGTGCCAGCAGCCCCCGGACAGGGGGGCCGACCCAGTACTTC	CASSPRTGGPTQYF	TRBV13	TRBD1	TRBJ2-5	-
TGTGCCAGCAGCTTAGGACTTAACTATGGCTACACCTTC	CASSLGLNYGYTF	TRBV7-9	-	TRBJ1-2	once
TGTGCCAGCAGCCAAGAAGGTTCTGGGACACTTAACTATGGCTACACCTTC	CASSQEGSGTLNYGYTF	TRBV4-2	-	TRBJ1-2	once
TGTGCCAGCAGCACCCCAGGGGACGGGGCCAACGTCCTGACTTTC	CASSTPGDGANVLTF	TRBV28	-	TRBJ2-6	-